This T cell receptor beta chain was obtained from a study of blood T cell repertoires in COVID-19. Self-reported history from a screening survey and questionnaire set each donor's cohort. Between the trimmed V and J ends, which lost 3 bases and 3 bases, there was a span of 9 bases. The length of the CDR3 is 13 residues. From germline, CDR1 is GTSNPN and CDR2 SVGIG (reference sequence). This clone was observed a few times. The protocol was immunoSEQ multiplex PCR, while the TCRdb copy is restricted to in-frame clones and leaves out a portion. The sample lists roughly 260,000 clones; approximately 86% were seen once.

Material: PBMCs or T cells enriched from blood (not recorded which). The chain combines TRBV30 with TRBJ1-5, with TRBD1 as a possible D gene (5 bases). The source is a woman aged 18-35 years who had recovered from COVID-19. CDR3 coding DNA: TGTGCCTGGAGCACAGGTTTCAATCAGCCCCAGCATTTT. Protein sequence: CAWSTGFNQPQHF.